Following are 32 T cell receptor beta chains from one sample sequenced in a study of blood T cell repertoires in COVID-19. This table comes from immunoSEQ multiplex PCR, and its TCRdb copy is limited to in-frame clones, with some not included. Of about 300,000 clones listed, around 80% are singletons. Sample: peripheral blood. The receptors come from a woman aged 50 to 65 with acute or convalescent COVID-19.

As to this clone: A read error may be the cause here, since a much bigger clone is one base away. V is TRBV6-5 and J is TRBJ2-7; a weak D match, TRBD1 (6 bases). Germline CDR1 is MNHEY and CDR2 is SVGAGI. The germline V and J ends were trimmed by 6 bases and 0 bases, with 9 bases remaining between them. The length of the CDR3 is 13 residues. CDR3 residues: CASSPDSSYEQYF. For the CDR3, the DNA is TGTGCCAGCAGCCCGGACAGCTCCTACGAGCAGTACTTC.

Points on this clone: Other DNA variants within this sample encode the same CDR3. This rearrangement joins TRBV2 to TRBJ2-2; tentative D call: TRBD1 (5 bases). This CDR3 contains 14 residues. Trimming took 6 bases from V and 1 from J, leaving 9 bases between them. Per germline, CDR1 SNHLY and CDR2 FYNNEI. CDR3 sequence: CASRRTGNTGELFF. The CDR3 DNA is TGTGCCAGCAGGCGTACAGGGAACACCGGGGAGCTGTTTTTT.

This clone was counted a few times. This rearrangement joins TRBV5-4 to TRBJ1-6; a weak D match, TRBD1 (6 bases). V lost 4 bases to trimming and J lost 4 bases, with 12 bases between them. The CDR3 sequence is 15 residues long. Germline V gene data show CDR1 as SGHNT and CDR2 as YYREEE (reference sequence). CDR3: CASSPPTGYNSPLHF. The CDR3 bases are TGTGCCAGCAGCCCCCCGACAGGATATAATTCACCCCTCCACTTT.

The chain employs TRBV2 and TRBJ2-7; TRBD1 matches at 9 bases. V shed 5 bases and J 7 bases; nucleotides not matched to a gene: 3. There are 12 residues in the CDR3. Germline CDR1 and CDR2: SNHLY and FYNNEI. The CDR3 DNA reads TGTGCCAGCAGTCCGACAGGGGGGGAGCAGTACGTC. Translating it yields CASSPTGGEQYV.

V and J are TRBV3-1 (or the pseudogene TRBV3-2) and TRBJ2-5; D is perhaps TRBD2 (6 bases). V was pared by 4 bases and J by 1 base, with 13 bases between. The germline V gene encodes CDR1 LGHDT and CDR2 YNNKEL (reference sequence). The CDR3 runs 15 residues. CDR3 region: CASSLSSGVQETQYF. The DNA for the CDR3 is TGTGCCAGCAGCCTCAGCTCGGGGGTCCAAGAGACCCAGTACTTC.

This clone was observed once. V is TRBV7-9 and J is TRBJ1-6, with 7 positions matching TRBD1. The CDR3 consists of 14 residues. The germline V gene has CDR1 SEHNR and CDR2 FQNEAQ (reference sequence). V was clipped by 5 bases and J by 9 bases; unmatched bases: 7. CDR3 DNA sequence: TGTGCCAGCAGCCCGACAGGGATAGTTTCACCCCTCCACTTT. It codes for CASSPTGIVSPLHF.

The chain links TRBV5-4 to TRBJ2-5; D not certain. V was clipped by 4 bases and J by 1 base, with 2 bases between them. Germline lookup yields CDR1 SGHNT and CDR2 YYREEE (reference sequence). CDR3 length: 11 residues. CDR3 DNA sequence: TGTGCCAGCAGCCGCCAAGAGACCCAGTACTTC. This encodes CASSRQETQYF.

The CDR3, as DNA: TGTGCCAGCAGCCAGAACAGGGAGGGATATACTGAAGCTTTCTTT. As protein: CASSQNREGYTEAFF. The chain uses TRBV7-2 and TRBJ1-1; tentative D call: TRBD1 (6 bases). The germline V gene encodes CDR1 SGHTA and CDR2 FQGNSA. V was cut by 5 bases and J by 5 bases, with 18 bases left in between. The CDR3 runs to 15 residues.

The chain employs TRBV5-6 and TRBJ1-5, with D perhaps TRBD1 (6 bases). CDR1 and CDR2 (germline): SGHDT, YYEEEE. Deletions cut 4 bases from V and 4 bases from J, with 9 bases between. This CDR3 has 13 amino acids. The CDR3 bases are TGTGCCAGCAGCCGGACAGCGAATCAGCCCCAGCATTTT. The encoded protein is CASSRTANQPQHF.

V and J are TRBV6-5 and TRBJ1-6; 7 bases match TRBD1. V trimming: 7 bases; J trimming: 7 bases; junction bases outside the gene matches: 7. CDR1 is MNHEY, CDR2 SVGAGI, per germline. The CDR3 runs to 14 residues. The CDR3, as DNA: TGTGCCAGCAACCCGGGACAGAAGAATTCACCCCTCCACTTT. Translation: CASNPGQKNSPLHF.

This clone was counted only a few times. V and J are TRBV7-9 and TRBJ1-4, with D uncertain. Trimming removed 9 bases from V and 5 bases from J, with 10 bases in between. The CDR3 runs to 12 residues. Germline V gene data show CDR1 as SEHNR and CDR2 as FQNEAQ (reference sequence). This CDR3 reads CASRDANEKLFF. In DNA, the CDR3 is TGTGCCAGTCGGGATGCCAATGAAAAACTGTTTTTT.

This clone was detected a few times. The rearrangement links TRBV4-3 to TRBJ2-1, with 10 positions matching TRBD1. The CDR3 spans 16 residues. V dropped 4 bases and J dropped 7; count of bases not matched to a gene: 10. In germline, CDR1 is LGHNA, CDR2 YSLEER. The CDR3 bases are TGCGCCAGCAGCCCCTCGGGACAGGGGTGGTGGAATGAGCAGTTCTTC. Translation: CASSPSGQGWWNEQFF.

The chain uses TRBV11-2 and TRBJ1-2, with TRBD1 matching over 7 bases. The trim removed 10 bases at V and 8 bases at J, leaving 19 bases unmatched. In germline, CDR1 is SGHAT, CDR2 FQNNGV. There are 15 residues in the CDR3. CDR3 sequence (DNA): TGTGCCACCCACCCTATACCCGACAGGGTGGAGGGCTACACCTTC. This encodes CATHPIPDRVEGYTF.

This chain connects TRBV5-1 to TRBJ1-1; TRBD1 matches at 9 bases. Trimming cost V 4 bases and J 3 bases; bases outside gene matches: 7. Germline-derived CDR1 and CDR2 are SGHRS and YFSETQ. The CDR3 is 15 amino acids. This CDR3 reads CASSDHRGQDTEAFF. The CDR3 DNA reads TGCGCCAGCAGCGACCACAGGGGGCAGGACACTGAAGCTTTCTTT.

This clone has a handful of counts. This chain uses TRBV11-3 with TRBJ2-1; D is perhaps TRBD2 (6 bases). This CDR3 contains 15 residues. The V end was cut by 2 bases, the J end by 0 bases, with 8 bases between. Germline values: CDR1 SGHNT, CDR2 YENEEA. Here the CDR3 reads CASSLTRDSYNEQFF. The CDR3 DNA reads TGTGCCAGCAGCTTAACGCGGGACTCCTACAATGAGCAGTTCTTC.

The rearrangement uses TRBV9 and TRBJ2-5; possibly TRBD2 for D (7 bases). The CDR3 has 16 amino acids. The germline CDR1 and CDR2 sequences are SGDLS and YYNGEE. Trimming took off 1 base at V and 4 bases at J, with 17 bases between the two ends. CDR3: CASSVSPTGRAETQYF. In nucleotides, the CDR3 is TGTGCCAGCAGCGTATCTCCCACAGGGAGGGCAGAGACCCAGTACTTC.

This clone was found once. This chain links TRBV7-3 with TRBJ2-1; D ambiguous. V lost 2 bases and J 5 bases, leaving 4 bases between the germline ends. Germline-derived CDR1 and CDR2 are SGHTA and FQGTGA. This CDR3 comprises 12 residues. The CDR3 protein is CASSLSNNEQFF. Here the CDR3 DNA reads TGTGCCAGCAGCTTATCAAACAATGAGCAGTTCTTC.

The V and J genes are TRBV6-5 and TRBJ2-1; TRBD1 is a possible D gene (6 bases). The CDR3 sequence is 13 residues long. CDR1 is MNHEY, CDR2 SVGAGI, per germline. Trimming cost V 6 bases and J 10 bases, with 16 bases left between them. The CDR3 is CASRDSGLGEQFF. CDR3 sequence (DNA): TGTGCCAGCAGGGACAGTGGTTTGGGAGAGCAGTTCTTC.

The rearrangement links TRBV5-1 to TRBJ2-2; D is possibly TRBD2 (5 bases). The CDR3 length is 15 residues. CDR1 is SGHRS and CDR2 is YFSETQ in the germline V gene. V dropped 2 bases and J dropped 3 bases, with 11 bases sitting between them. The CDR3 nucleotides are TGCGCCAGCAGCTTTGGGAGTGCGGACACCGGGGAGCTGTTTTTT. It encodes CASSFGSADTGELFF.

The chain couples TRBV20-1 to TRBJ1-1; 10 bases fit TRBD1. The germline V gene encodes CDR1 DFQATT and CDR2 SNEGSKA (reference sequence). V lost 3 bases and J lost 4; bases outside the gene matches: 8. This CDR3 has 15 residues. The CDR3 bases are TGCAGTGCTAGTGGGACAGGGGAAATGCGCACTGAAGCTTTCTTT. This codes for CSASGTGEMRTEAFF.

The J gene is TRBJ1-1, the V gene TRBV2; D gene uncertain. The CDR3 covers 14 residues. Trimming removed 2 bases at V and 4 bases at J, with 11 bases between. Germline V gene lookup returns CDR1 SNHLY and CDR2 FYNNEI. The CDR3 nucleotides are TGTGCCAGCAGTGAATATAACGCCGGCACTGAAGCTTTCTTT. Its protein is CASSEYNAGTEAFF.

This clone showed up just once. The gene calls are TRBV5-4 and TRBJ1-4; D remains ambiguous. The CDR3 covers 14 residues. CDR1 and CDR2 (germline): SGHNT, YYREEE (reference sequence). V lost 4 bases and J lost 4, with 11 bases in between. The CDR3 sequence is CASSRDRNNEKLFF. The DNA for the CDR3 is TGTGCCAGCAGCCGCGATAGAAATAATGAAAAACTGTTTTTT.

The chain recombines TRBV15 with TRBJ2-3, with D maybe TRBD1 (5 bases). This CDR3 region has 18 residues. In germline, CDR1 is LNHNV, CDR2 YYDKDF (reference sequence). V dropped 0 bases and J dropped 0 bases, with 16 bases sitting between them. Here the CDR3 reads CATSRDGAGDTSTDTQYF. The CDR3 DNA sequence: TGTGCCACCAGCAGAGATGGGGCAGGAGACACAAGCACAGATACGCAGTATTTT.

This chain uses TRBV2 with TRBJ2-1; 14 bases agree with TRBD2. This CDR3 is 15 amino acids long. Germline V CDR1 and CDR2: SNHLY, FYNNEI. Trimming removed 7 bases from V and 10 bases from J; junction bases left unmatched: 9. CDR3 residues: CASTQTSGGAREQFF. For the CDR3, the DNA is TGTGCCAGCACCCAGACTAGCGGGGGGGCCAGGGAGCAGTTCTTC.

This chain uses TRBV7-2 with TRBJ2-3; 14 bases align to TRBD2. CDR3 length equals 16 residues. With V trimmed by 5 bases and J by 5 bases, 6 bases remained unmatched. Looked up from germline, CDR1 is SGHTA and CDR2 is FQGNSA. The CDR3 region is CASSPTSGGAGDTQYF. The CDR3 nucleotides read TGTGCCAGCAGCCCGACTAGCGGGGGGGCAGGAGATACGCAGTATTTT.

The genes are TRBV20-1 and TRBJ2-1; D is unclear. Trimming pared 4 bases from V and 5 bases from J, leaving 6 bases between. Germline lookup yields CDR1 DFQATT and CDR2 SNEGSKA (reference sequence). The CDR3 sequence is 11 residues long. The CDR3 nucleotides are TGCAGTGCTACCGAGAACAATGAGCAGTTCTTC. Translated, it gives CSATENNEQFF.

The CDR3 DNA is TGTGCCAGCAGCCTGACTAGCGGTGTAGAGACCCAGTACTTC. Amino acid sequence: CASSLTSGVETQYF. The V gene is TRBV6-6, the J gene TRBJ2-5; 9 positions match TRBD2. There are 14 residues in the CDR3. Germline CDR1 is MNHNY and CDR2 is SVGAGI (reference sequence). Trimming at V came to 6 bases and at J to 4 bases, leaving 6 bases not matched to a gene.

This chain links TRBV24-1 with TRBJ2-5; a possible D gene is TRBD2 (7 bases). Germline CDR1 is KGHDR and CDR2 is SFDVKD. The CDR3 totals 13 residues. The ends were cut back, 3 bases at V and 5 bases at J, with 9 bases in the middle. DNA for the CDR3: TGTGCCACCAGTGATGAGGGGGGGGAGACCCAGTACTTC. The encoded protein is CATSDEGGETQYF.

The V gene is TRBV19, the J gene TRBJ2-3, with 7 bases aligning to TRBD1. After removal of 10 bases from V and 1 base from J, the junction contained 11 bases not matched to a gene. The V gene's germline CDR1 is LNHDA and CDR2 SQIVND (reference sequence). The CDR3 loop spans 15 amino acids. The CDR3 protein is CATQFSGTGTDTQYF. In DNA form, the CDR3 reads TGTGCCACCCAGTTTTCCGGGACAGGCACAGATACGCAGTATTTT.

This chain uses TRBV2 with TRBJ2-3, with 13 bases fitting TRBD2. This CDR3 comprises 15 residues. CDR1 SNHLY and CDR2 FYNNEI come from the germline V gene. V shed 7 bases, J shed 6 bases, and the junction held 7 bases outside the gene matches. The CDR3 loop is CASKPTSGRGDTQYF. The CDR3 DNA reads TGTGCCAGCAAACCTACTAGCGGGAGGGGGGATACGCAGTATTTT.

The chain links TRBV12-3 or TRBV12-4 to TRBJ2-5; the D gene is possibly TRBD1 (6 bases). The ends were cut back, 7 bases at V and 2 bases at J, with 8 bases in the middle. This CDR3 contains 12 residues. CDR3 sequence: CASKRGQETQYF. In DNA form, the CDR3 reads TGTGCCAGCAAGAGGGGGCAAGAGACCCAGTACTTC.

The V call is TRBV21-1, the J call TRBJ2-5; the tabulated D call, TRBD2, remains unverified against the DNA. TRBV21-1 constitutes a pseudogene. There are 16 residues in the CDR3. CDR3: CASSNLTSGRSVTQYF. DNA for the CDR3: TGTGCCAGCAGCAACTTGACTAGCGGGAGGTCAGTGACCCAGTACTTC.